This TCR beta chain was documented in a study of blood T cell repertoires in COVID-19. Study-wide background: The United States, Italy and Spain were the sources of the acute and convalescent COVID-19 samples.

Profiling relied on immunoSEQ multiplex PCR, and the TCRdb table lists in-frame clones only, not all of them. The sample includes 250,000 or so clones, more than 75% of them seen just once. The sequence derives from a woman aged 55-69 years with COVID-19, enrolled during active disease. Sequencing was carried out using peripheral blood.

CDR3 DNA sequence: TGTGCCAGCAGACCCCCCGACAGGGGGATAGGAGGCTACACCTTC. Translating gives CASRPPDRGIGGYTF. V usage is TRBV6-5 and J usage is TRBJ1-2, with 9 bases identical to TRBD1. Germline loops: CDR1 MNHEY, CDR2 SVGAGI. V was pared by 6 bases and J by 8 bases, with 13 bases of the junction left unmatched. The length of the CDR3 is 15 residues.